This is a list of T cell receptor beta chains from one sample in a study of pediatric ulcerative colitis. Only in-frame clones appear in the TCRdb table, and some are missing; sequencing was by immunoSEQ multiplex PCR. The sample includes more than 10,000 clones, 60% to 80% of them seen just once. Sequencing used gut tissue. These receptors were collected from a boy aged 5-17 years who was a control in a study of pediatric ulcerative colitis. The conserved cysteine and the conserved F or W are not part of the CDR3 here. Fields, in order: CDR3 protein, J gene, clone size, V gene. Some rows have no size entry. The others give once, few or many, or a class for an expanded clone.

CDR3aa: ASSDQGATGELF
j_gene: TRBJ2-2
abundance: NA
v_gene: TRBV6-1

CDR3aa: ASSLLRGASGRVRSYNEQF
j_gene: TRBJ2-1
abundance: NA
v_gene: TRBV28

CDR3aa: ASSPGGDYGYT
j_gene: TRBJ1-2
abundance: NA
v_gene: TRBV5-1

CDR3aa: ASSHDRGKATQY
j_gene: TRBJ2-3
abundance: NA
v_gene: TRBV13

CDR3aa: ASSETSGIPKNIQY
j_gene: TRBJ2-4
abundance: few
v_gene: TRBV7-2

CDR3aa: ASSAMVRGLGGYT
j_gene: TRBJ1-2
abundance: NA
v_gene: TRBV7-2

CDR3aa: ASSSEGLYTIY
j_gene: TRBJ1-3
abundance: NA
v_gene: TRBV6-5

CDR3aa: ASSVAGEQF
j_gene: TRBJ2-1
abundance: NA
v_gene: TRBV7-9

CDR3aa: ASVEDRANTEAF
j_gene: TRBJ1-1
abundance: medium-sized
v_gene: TRBV2

CDR3aa: ASSHGRVAGITGELF
j_gene: TRBJ2-2
abundance: NA
v_gene: TRBV4-1

CDR3aa: ASSVGVGSYTEAF
j_gene: TRBJ1-1
abundance: few
v_gene: TRBV9

CDR3aa: ASSYSLLADRNEQF
j_gene: TRBJ2-1
abundance: NA
v_gene: TRBV6-5

CDR3aa: SASIKETQY
j_gene: TRBJ2-5
abundance: NA
v_gene: TRBV20-1

CDR3aa: ASSVEPLEYGEKLF
j_gene: TRBJ1-4
abundance: NA
v_gene: TRBV9

CDR3aa: ASSDPWTSGYEQY
j_gene: TRBJ2-7
abundance: NA
v_gene: TRBV10-1

CDR3aa: ASSLAGLAGRADTQY
j_gene: TRBJ2-3
abundance: NA
v_gene: TRBV5-6

CDR3aa: ASSLDGGGADTQY
j_gene: TRBJ2-3
abundance: NA
v_gene: TRBV7-6

CDR3aa: ASSLAGGGVAKTQY
j_gene: TRBJ2-5
abundance: NA
v_gene: TRBV7-2

CDR3aa: ASSSTGTGTTEAF
j_gene: TRBJ1-1
abundance: once
v_gene: TRBV5-6

CDR3aa: ASSRGKGDTEAF
j_gene: TRBJ1-1
abundance: NA
v_gene: TRBV7-9

CDR3aa: ASSENPANTGELF
j_gene: TRBJ2-2
abundance: NA
v_gene: TRBV2

CDR3aa: ASSQQVPTNEKLF
j_gene: TRBJ1-4
abundance: once
v_gene: TRBV19

CDR3aa: ASSSLAGGPAPRNIQY
j_gene: TRBJ2-4
abundance: NA
v_gene: TRBV13

CDR3aa: ASSEGTGYFYEQY
j_gene: TRBJ2-7
abundance: NA
v_gene: TRBV2

CDR3aa: ASSLETGSYNEQF
j_gene: TRBJ2-1
abundance: once
v_gene: TRBV7-9

CDR3aa: ASSDWGTKNTEAF
j_gene: TRBJ1-1
abundance: NA
v_gene: TRBV6-1

CDR3aa: ASSPGRTSGSYQETQY
j_gene: TRBJ2-5
abundance: NA
v_gene: TRBV7-2

CDR3aa: ARKVQCYGYT
j_gene: TRBJ1-2
abundance: NA
v_gene: TRBV9

CDR3aa: ASSLNLAGDTQY
j_gene: TRBJ2-3
abundance: NA
v_gene: TRBV7-9

CDR3aa: ASSYPGGEAF
j_gene: TRBJ1-1
abundance: NA
v_gene: TRBV6-5

CDR3aa: ASSWRLPPSYEQY
j_gene: TRBJ2-7
abundance: NA
v_gene: TRBV5-1

CDR3aa: ASSIGGALGYLF
j_gene: TRBJ2-2
abundance: NA
v_gene: TRBV19

CDR3aa: ASGAWGGYYGYT
j_gene: TRBJ1-2
abundance: NA
v_gene: TRBV5-6

CDR3aa: AWSADRSSSYEQY
j_gene: TRBJ2-7
abundance: once
v_gene: TRBV30

CDR3aa: SGLKPGHEQY
j_gene: TRBJ2-7
abundance: NA
v_gene: TRBV29-1

CDR3aa: ASSLDPGKHEQY
j_gene: TRBJ2-7
abundance: NA
v_gene: TRBV11-2

CDR3aa: ASSTSELAVHNEQF
j_gene: TRBJ2-1
abundance: NA
v_gene: TRBV5-1

CDR3aa: ASSQCGGTGPVPYGYT
j_gene: TRBJ1-2
abundance: NA
v_gene: TRBV23-1

CDR3aa: ASRLSGRNNEQF
j_gene: TRBJ2-1
abundance: NA
v_gene: TRBV6-1

CDR3aa: ASSLQPDTGELF
j_gene: TRBJ2-2
abundance: NA
v_gene: TRBV5-1

CDR3aa: ASSPLPGGSSGGIPYEQY
j_gene: TRBJ2-7
abundance: once
v_gene: TRBV18

CDR3aa: ASSQEGGTNEKLF
j_gene: TRBJ1-4
abundance: NA
v_gene: TRBV4-3

CDR3aa: ASSQGLGRTTNIQY
j_gene: TRBJ2-4
abundance: NA
v_gene: TRBV4-1

CDR3aa: ASSRRGEVKTQY
j_gene: TRBJ2-5
abundance: NA
v_gene: TRBV5-4

CDR3aa: ASSLRAGETGELF
j_gene: TRBJ2-2
abundance: NA
v_gene: TRBV5-1

CDR3aa: ASSQPKGLAVSNTGELF
j_gene: TRBJ2-2
abundance: NA
v_gene: TRBV4-2

CDR3aa: AISDGLAGGPSQETQY
j_gene: TRBJ2-5
abundance: NA
v_gene: TRBV10-3

CDR3aa: ASGGNQPQH
j_gene: TRBJ1-5
abundance: few
v_gene: TRBV2

CDR3aa: AIRGDVAVGDTQY
j_gene: TRBJ2-3
abundance: NA
v_gene: TRBV10-3

CDR3aa: ASSTSPVVGGVEAF
j_gene: TRBJ1-1
abundance: NA
v_gene: TRBV5-6

CDR3aa: ASSEWGTGNYGYT
j_gene: TRBJ1-2
abundance: NA
v_gene: TRBV25-1

CDR3aa: ASSWAGGVGNEKLF
j_gene: TRBJ1-4
abundance: NA
v_gene: TRBV27

CDR3aa: GALGSSNTGELF
j_gene: TRBJ2-2
abundance: NA
v_gene: TRBV29-1

CDR3aa: ASSLTTSTDTQY
j_gene: TRBJ2-3
abundance: NA
v_gene: TRBV7-9

CDR3aa: ASSVKQGPGTEAF
j_gene: TRBJ1-1
abundance: NA
v_gene: TRBV19

CDR3aa: ASSLNLAAYNEQF
j_gene: TRBJ2-1
abundance: NA
v_gene: TRBV5-1

CDR3aa: ATSRDLLVGVPQH
j_gene: TRBJ1-5
abundance: NA
v_gene: TRBV15

CDR3aa: ASRSWGSPIGYT
j_gene: TRBJ1-2
abundance: NA
v_gene: TRBV6-6